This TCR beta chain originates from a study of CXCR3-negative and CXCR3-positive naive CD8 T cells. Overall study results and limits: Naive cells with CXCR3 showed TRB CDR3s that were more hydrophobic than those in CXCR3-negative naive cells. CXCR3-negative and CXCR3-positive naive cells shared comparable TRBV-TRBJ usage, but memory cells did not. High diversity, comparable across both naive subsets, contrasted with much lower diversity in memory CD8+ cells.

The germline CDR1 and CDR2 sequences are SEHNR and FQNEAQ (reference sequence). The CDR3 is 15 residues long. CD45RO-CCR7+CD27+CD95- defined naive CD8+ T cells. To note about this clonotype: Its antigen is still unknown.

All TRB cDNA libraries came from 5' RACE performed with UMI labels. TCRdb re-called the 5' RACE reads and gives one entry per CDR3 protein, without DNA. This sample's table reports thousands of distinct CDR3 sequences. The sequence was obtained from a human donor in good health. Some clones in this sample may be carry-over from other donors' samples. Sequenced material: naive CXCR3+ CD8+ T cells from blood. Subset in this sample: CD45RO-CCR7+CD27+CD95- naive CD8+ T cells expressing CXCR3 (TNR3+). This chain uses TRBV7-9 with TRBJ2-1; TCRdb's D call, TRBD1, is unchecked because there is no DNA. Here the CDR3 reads CASSLALGAGFEQFF.